Reported below is one T cell receptor (beta chain). The entry originates in a study of technical replicates of blood from a handful of donors. Measured with immunoSEQ multiplex PCR; TCRdb has only the in-frame clones, and not every one. The sample includes about 80,000 clones, 80% to 95% seen only once; the top ten take about 0.4%. This CDR3 contains 14 residues. The germline V gene has CDR1 MNHEY and CDR2 SMNVEV (reference sequence). V lost 6 bases and J lost 7; bases outside the gene matches: 4. The chain carries TRBV27 and TRBJ2-1, with TRBD2 matching 12 bases. The material sequenced was T cells isolated from PBMCs. The receptor's source is a human donor in good health. The CDR3 loop reads CASRRLAGVNEQFF. The CDR3 DNA reads as TGTGCCAGCAGGCGACTAGCGGGGGTTAATGAGCAGTTCTTC.